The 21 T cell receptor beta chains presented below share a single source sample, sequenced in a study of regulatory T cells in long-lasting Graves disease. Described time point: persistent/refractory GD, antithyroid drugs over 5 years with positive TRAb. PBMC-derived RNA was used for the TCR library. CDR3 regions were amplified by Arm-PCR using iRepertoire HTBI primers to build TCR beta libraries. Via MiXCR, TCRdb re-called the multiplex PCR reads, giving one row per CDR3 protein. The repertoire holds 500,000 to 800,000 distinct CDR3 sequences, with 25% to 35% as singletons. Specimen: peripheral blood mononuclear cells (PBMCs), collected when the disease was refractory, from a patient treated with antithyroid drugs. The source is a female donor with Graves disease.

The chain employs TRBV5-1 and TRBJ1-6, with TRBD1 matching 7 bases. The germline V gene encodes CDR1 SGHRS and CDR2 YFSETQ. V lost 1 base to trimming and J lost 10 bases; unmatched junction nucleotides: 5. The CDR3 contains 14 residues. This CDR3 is CASSLTGDGSPLHF. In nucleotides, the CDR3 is TGCGCCAGCAGCTTGACAGGGGATGGCTCACCCCTCCACTTT.

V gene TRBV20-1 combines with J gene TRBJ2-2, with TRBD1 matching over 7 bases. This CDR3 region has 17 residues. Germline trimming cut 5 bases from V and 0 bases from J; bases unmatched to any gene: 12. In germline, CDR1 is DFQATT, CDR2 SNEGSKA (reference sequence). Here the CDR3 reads CSAPHPDRAANTGELFF. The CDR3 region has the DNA TGCAGTGCTCCCCACCCCGACAGGGCCGCGAACACCGGGGAGCTGTTTTTT.

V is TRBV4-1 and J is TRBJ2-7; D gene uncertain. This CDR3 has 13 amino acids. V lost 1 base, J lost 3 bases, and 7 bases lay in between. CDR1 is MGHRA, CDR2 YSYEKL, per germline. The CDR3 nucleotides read TGCGCCAGCAGCCAAGTATCCAACTACGAGCAGTACTTC. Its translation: CASSQVSNYEQYF.

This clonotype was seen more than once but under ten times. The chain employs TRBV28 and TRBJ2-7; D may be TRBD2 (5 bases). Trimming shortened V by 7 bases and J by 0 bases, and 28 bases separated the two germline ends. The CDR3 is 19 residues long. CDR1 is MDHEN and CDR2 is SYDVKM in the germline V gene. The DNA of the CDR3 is TGTGCCAGCACCACTTCCCTCTTTCGAGGGCAGAAAAGCTCCTACGAGCAGTACTTC. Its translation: CASTTSLFRGQKSSYEQYF.

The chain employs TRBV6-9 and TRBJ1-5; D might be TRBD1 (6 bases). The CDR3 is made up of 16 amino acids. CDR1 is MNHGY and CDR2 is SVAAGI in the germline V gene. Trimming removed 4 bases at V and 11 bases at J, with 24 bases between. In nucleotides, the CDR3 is TGTGCCAGCAGTTCCTTCGGGGGGCCTTCGGTATCGGCCCAGCATTTT. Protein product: CASSSFGGPSVSAQHF.

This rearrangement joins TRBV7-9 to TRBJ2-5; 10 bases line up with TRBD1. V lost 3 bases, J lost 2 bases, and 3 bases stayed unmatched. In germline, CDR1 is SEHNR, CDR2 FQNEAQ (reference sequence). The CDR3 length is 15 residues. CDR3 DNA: TGTGCCAGCAGCTTGGGGACAGGGGTTCAAGAGACCCAGTACTTC. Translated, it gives CASSLGTGVQETQYF. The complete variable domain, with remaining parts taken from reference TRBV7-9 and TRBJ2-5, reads DTGVSQNPRHKITKRGQNVTFRCDPISEHNRLYWYRQTLGQGPEFLTYFQNEAQLEKSRLLSDRFSAERPKGSFSTLEIQRTEQGDSAMYLCASSLGTGVQETQYFGPGTRLLVL.

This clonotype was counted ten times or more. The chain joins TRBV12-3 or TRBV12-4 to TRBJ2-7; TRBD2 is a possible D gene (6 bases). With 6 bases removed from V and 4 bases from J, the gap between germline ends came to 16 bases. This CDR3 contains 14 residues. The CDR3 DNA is TGTGCCAGCAGCTCTTCCGGGGGAACTTACGAGCAGTACTTC. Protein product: CASSSSGGTYEQYF.

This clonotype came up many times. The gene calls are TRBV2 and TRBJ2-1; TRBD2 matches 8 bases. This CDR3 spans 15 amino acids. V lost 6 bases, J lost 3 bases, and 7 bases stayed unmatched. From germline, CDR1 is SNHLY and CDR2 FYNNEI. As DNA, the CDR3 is TGTGCCAGCAGCCCGGGGCTAGCGGGCTACAATGAGCAGTTCTTC. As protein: CASSPGLAGYNEQFF.

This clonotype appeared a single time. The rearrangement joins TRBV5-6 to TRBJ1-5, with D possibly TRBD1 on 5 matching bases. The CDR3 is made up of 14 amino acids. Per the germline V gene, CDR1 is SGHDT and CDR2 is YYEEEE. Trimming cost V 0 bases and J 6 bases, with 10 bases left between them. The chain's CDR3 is CASSLGGSRQPQHF. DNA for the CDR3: TGTGCCAGCAGCTTGGGGGGGAGCCGTCAGCCCCAGCATTTT. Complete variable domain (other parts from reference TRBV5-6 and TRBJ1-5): DAGVTQSPTHLIKTRGQQVTLRCSPKSGHDTVSWYQQALGQGPQFIFQYYEEEERQRGNFPDRFSGHQFPNYSSELNVNALLLGDSALYLCASSLGGSRQPQHFGDGTRLSIL.

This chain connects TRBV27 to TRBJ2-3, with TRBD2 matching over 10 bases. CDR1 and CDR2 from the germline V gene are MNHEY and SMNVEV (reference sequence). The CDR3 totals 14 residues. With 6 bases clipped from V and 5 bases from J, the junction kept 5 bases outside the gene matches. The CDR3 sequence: CASSPGLAIDTQYF. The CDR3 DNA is TGTGCCAGCAGCCCGGGACTAGCGATAGATACGCAGTATTTT.

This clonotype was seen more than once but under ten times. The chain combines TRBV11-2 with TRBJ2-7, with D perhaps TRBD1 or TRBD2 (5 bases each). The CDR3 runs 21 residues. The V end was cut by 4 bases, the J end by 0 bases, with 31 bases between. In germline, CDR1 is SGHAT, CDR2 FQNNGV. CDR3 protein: CASSSAPRDHKFLLSSYEQYF. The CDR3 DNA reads TGTGCCAGCAGCTCCGCTCCCCGGGACCACAAGTTCCTTTTAAGCTCCTACGAGCAGTACTTC.

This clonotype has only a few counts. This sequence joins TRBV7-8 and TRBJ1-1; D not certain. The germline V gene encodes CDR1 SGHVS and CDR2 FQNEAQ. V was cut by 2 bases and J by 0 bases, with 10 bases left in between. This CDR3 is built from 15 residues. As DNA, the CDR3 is TGTGCCAGCAGCTTATACCCGGATTTGAACACTGAAGCTTTCTTT. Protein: CASSLYPDLNTEAFF.

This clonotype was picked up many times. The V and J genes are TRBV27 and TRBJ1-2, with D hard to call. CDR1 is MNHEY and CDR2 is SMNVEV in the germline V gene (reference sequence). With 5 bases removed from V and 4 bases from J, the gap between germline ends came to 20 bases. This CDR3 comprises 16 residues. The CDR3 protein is CASSRAPTPLVYGYTF. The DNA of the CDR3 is TGTGCCAGCAGTCGGGCTCCGACTCCCCTAGTCTATGGCTACACCTTC.

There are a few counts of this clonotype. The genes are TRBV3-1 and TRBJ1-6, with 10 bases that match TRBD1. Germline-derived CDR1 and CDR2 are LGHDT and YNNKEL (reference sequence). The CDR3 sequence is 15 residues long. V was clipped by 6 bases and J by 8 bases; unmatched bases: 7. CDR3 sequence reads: CASSPGTGEYSPLHF. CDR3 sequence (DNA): TGTGCCAGCAGTCCCGGGACAGGGGAATATTCACCCCTCCACTTT.

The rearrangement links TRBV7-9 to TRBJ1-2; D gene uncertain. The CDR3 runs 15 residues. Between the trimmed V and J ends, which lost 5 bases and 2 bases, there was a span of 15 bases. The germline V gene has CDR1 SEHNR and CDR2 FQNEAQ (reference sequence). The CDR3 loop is CASSQSGGINYGYTF. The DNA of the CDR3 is TGTGCCAGCAGCCAGAGTGGAGGGATCAACTATGGCTACACCTTC.

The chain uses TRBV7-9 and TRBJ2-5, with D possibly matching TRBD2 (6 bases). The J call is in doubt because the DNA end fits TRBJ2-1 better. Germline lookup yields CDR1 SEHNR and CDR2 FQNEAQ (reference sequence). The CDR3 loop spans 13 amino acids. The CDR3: CASSAQTSNEQFF. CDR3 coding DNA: TGTGCCAGCAGCGCGCAGACTAGCAATGAGCAGTTCTTC.

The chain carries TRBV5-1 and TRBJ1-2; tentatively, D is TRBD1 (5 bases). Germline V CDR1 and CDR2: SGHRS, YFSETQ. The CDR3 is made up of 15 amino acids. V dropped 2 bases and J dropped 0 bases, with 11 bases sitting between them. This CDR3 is CASSFTGTSNYGYTF. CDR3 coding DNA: TGCGCCAGCAGCTTCACCGGGACCTCTAACTATGGCTACACCTTC.

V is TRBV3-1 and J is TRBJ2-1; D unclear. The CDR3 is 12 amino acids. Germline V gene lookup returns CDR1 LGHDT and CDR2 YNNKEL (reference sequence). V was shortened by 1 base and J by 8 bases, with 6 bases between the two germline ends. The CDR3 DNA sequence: TGTGCCAGCAGCCAAGGGTGGGATGAGCAGTTCTTC. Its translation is CASSQGWDEQFF.

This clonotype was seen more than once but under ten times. The CDR3 nucleotides read TGTGCCAGCAGCCAAGATCAGGGTGTCACTGAAGCTTTCTTT. The encoded protein is CASSQDQGVTEAFF. The chain uses TRBV3-1 and TRBJ1-1; weak D call: TRBD1 (5 bases). CDR1 and CDR2 from the germline V gene are LGHDT and YNNKEL (reference sequence). The ends were cut back, 0 bases at V and 4 bases at J, with 9 bases in the middle. This CDR3 spans 14 amino acids.

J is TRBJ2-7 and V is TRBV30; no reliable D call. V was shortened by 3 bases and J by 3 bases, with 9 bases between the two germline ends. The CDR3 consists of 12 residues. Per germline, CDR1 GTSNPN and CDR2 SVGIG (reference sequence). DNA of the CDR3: TGTGCCTGGAGGGTAAGATTCTACGAGCAGTACTTC. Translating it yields CAWRVRFYEQYF.

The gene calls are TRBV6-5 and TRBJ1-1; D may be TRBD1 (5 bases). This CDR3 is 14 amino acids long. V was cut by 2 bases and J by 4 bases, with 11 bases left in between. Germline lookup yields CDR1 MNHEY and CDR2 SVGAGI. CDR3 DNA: TGTGCCAGCAGTTACCCGGGACTGGGCACTGAAGCTTTCTTT. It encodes CASSYPGLGTEAFF.